The clone carrying this TCR beta chain was observed at least ten times. This sample was taken from a study of blood T cells in healthy people across ages. Through a sample-barcoded 5' primer and a J-beta primer mix, a second PCR was run for about 6 to 12 cycles. TCRdb fed the 5' RACE reads into MiXCR, producing one record per CDR3 protein. The repertoire consists of more than 800,000 distinct CDR3 sequences, with 29% occurring once and the leading ten covering 17%. The CDR3 sequence is 10 residues long. Trimming left V 10 bases short and J 3 bases short, with 6 bases between. Germline CDR1 MNHNS, CDR2 SASEGT.

The chain is built from TRBV6-1 and TRBJ1-2, with D unresolved. Sequenced: blood. The receptor was isolated from an elderly woman in good health. CDR3 bases: TGTGCCACCCGGGACTATGGCTACACCTTC. Encoded protein: CATRDYGYTF.